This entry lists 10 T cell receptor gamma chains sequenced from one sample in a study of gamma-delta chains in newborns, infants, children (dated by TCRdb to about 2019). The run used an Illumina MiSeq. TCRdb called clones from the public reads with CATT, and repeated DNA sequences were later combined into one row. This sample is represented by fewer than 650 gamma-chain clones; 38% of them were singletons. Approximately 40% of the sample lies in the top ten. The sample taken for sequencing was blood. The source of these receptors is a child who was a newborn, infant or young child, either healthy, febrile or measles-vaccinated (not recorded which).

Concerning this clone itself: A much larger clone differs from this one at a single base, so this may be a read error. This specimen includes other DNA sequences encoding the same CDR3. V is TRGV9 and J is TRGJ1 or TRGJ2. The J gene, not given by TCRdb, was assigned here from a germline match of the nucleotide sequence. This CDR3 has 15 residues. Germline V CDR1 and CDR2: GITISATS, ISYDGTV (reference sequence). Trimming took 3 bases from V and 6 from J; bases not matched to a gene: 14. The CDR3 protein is CALWEPIRVCYKKLF. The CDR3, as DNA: TGTGCCTTGTGGGAGCCTATCAGGGTTTGTTATAAGAAACTCTTT.

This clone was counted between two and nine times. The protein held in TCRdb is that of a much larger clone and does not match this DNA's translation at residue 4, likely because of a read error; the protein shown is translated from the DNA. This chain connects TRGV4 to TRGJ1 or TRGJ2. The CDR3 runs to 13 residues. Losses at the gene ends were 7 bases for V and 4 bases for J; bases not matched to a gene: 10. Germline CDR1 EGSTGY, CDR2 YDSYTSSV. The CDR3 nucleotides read TGTGCCACCTGTGATTACGCCTATTATAAGAAACTCTTT. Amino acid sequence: CATCDYAYYKKLF.

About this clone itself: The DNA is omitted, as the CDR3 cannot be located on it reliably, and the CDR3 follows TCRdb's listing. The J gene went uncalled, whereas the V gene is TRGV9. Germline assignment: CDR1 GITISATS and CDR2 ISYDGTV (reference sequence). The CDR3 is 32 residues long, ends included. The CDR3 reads CALREVRSFIRNSLAVEQHLLSQVSIGRIQHF.

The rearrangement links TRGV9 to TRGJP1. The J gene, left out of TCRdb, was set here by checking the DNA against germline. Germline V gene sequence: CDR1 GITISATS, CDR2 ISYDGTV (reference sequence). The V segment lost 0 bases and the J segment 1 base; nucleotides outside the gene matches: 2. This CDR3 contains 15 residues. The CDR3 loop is CALWEVLTTGWFKIF. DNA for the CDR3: TGTGCCTTGTGGGAGGTGCTTACCACTGGTTGGTTCAAGATATTT.

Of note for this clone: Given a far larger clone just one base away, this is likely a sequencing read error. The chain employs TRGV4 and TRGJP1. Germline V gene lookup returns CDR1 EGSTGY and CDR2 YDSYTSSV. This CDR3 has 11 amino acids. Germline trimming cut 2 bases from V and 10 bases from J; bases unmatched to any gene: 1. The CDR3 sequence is CATWDVWFKIF. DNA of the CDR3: TGTGCCACCTGGGATGTTTGGTTCAAGATATTT.

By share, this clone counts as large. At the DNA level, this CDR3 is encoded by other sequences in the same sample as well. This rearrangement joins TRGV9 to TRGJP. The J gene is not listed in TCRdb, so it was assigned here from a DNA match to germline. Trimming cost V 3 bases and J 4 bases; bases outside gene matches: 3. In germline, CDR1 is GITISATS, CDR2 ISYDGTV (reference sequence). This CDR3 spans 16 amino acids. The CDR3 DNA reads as TGTGCCTTGTGGGAGCCTCAAGAGTTGGGCAAAAAAATCAAGGTATTT. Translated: CALWEPQELGKKIKVF.

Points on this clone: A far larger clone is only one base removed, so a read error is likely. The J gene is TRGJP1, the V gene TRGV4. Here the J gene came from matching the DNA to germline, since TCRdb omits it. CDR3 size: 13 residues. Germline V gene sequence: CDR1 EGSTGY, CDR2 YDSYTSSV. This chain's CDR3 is CATWDTAGWFKIF. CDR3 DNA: TGTGCCACCTGGGATACCGCTGGTTGGTTCAAGATATTT.

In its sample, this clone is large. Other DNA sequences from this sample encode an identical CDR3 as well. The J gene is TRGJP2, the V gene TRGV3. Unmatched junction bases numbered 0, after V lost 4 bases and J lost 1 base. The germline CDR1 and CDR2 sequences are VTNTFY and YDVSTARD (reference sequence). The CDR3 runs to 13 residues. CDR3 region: CATWDSSDWIKTF. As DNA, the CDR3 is TGTGCCACCTGGGATAGTAGTGATTGGATCAAGACGTTT.

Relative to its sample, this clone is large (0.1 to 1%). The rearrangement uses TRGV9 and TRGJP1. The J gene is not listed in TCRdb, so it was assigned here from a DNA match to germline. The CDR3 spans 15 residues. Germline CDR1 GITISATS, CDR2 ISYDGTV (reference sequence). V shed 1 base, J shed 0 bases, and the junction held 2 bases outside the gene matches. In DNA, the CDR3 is TGTGCCTTGTGGGAGGTTTATACCACTGGTTGGTTCAAGATATTT. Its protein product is CALWEVYTTGWFKIF.

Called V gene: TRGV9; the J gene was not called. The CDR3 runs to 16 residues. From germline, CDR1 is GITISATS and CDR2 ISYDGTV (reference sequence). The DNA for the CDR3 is TGTGCCTTGTGGGAGGTGCAAGGGGTTGGCAAATATATAAAGGTCTTT. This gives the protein CALWEVQGVGKYIKVF.